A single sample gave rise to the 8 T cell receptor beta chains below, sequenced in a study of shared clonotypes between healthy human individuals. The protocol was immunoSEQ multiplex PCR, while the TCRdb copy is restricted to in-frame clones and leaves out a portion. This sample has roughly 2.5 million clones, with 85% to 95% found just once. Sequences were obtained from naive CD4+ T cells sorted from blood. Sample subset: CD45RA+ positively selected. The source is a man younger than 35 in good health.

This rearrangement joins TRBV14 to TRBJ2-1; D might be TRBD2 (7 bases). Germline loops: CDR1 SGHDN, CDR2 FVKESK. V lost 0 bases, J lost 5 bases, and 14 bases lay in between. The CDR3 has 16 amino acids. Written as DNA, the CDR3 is TGTGCCAGCAGCCAAGATGTCCGGGGGGCCCACAATGAGCAGTTCTTC. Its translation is CASSQDVRGAHNEQFF.

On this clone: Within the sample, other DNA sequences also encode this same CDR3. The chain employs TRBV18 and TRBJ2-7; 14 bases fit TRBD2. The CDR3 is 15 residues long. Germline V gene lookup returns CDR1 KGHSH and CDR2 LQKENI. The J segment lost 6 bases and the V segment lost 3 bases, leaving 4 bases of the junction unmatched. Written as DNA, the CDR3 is TGTGCCAGCTCACCGGGACTAGCGGGAGTTGGCGAGCAGTACTTC. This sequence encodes CASSPGLAGVGEQYF.

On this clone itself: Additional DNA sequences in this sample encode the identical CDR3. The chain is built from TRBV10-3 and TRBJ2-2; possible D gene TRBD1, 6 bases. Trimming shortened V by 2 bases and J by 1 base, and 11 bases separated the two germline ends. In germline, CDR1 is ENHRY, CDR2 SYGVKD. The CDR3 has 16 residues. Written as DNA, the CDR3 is TGTGCCATCAGTGAGACAGGGACACTGAACACCGGGGAGCTGTTTTTT. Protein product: CAISETGTLNTGELFF.

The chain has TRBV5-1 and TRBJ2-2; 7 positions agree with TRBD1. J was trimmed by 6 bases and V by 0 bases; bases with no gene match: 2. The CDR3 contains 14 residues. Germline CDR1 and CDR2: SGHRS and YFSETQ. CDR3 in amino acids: CASSLEQGPGELFF. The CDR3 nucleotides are TGCGCCAGCAGCTTGGAACAGGGGCCCGGGGAGCTGTTTTTT.

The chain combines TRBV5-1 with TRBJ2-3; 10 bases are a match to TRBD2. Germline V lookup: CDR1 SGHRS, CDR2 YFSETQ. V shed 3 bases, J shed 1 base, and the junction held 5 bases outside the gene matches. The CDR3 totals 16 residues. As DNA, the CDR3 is TGCGCCAGCAGCTCGGCTCTAGCGGGGGGCACAGATACGCAGTATTTT. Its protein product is CASSSALAGGTDTQYF.

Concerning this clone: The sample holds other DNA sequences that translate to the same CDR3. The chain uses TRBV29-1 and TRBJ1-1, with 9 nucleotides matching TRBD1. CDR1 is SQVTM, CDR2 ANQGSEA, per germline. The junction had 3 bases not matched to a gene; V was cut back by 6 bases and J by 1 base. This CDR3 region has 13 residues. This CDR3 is CSVDRGRNTEAFF. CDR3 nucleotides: TGCAGCGTCGACAGGGGGAGGAACACTGAAGCTTTCTTT.

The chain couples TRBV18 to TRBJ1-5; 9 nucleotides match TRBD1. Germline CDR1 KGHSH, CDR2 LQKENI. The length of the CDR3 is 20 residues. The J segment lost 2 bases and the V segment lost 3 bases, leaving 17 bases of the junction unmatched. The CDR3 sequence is CASSPNTDRGGGMGNQPQHF. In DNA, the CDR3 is TGTGCCAGCTCACCTAATACGGACAGGGGAGGAGGTATGGGCAATCAGCCCCAGCATTTT.

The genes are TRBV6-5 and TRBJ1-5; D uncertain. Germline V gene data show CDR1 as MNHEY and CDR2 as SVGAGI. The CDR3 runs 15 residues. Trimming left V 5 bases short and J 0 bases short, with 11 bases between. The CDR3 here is CASSSQANSNQPQHF. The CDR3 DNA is TGTGCCAGCAGTAGTCAGGCGAATAGCAATCAGCCCCAGCATTTT.